In this sample, the clone carrying this T cell receptor beta chain turned up many times. The antigen remains undetermined. The sample belongs to a study of T-cell reconstitution after alpha-beta-depleted transplantation in children. As it was prepared, the TCRbeta library received unique molecular identifiers. TCRdb reanalysed the PCR reads using MiXCR and keeps one entry per CDR3 protein. This table has roughly 670,000 distinct CDR3 sequences, around 12% appearing once. The study's findings and limits: T-cell numbers and diversity, one year after transplant, stemmed largely from T cells that were newly produced. Alpha-beta T cells about two months after transplant reportedly derived from several hundred expanded graft clones. Surviving recipient T cells and thymic progenitors underlay high day-60 TCRbeta diversity in some patients.

This sequence was found in a girl aged 2 to 9 with congenital amegakaryocytic thrombocytopenia, due to receive a stem cell transplant. The specimen was PBMCs, collected before TCRalphabeta/CD19-depleted stem cell transplant.

Here the CDR3 reads CASSPGGRFYEQYF. CDR3 DNA: TGTGCCAGCTCACCAGGGGGACGCTTCTACGAGCAGTACTTC. V gene TRBV18 combines with J gene TRBJ2-7; D may match TRBD1 or TRBD2 (5 bases each). Trimming shortened V by 2 bases and J by 3 bases, and 11 bases separated the two germline ends. This CDR3 is built from 14 residues. The germline gives CDR1 KGHSH, CDR2 LQKENI.